The clone carrying this TCR beta chain appeared once. The entry originates in a study of blood T cell repertoires in COVID-19. As handled by the study authors: Amplifying reference gene primers gave estimates of nucleated cell counts. Assay: immunoSEQ multiplex PCR; the TCRdb copy retains only in-frame clones and omits some. V, J and clone size were drawn from that table, and D and trimming were deduced from the DNA. Of some 220,000 clones in the sample, around 80% were seen once. Trimming cost V 2 bases and J 1 base, with 18 bases left between them. The germline gives CDR1 MGHRA, CDR2 YSYEKL. The CDR3 length is 18 residues.

The rearrangement uses TRBV4-1 and TRBJ1-3, with a tentative D call TRBD1 (6 bases). Sequencing was performed on peripheral blood. The sequence was obtained from a woman aged 70 to 79 with acute or convalescent COVID-19. The CDR3 coding sequence is TGCGCCAGCAGCCAAACAAATCGGCAGGGGATTTCTGGAAACACCATATATTTT. This gives the protein CASSQTNRQGISGNTIYF.